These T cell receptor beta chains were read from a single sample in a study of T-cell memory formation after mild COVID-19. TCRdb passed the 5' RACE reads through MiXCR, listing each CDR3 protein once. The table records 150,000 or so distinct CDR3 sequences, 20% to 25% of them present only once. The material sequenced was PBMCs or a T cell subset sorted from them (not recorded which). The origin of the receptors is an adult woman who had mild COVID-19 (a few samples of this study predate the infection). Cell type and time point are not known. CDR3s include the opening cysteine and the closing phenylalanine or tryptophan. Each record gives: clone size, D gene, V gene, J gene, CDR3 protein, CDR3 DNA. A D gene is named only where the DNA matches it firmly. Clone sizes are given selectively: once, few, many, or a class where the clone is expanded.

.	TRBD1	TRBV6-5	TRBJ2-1	CASGSDRGTDEQFF	TGTGCCAGCGGTTCGGACAGGGGGACCGATGAGCAGTTCTTC
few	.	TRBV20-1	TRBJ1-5	CSARDSGQGRNQPQHF	TGCAGTGCTAGAGATTCTGGGCAGGGGAGGAATCAGCCCCAGCATTTT
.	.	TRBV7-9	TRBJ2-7	CASSSPTLGYEQYF	TGTGCCAGCAGCTCCCCGACTCTAGGATACGAGCAGTACTTC
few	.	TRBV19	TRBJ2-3	CASSEREISTDTQYF	TGTGCCAGTAGTGAAAGGGAAATTTCCACAGATACGCAGTATTTT
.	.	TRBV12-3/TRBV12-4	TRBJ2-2	CACQVSGLGPGELFF	TGTGCCTGCCAAGTGTCAGGACTTGGCCCCGGGGAGCTGTTTTTT
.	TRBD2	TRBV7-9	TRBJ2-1	CASSAPRGGNEQFF	TGTGCCAGCAGCGCGCCCCGGGGGGGCAATGAGCAGTTCTTC
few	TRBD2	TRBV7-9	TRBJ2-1	CASSLAGEAGGHRF	TGTGCCAGCAGCTTAGCGGGGGAAGCGGGGGGCCACCGCTTC
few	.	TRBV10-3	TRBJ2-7	CAISESGRTMGYEQYF	TGTGCCATCAGTGAGTCGGGCAGAACCATGGGATACGAGCAGTACTTC
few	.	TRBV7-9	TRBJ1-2	CASSPHPDGYTF	TGTGCCAGCAGCCCTCACCCGGATGGCTACACCTTC
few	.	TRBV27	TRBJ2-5	CASRGPGSETQYF	TGTGCCAGCAGAGGGCCAGGGTCAGAGACCCAGTACTTC
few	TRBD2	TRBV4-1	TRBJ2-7	CASSQGPGGYEQYF	TGCGCCAGCAGCCAAGGTCCGGGGGGCTACGAGCAGTACTTC
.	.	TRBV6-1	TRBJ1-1	CASSGDSQGGEAFF	TGTGCCAGCAGTGGAGACTCACAGGGAGGTGAAGCTTTCTTT
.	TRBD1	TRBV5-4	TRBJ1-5	CASSHGTGPDQPQHF	TGTGCCAGCAGCCACGGGACAGGGCCCGATCAGCCCCAGCATTTT
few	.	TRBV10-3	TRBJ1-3	CAITLTENSGNTIYF	TGTGCCATCACCCTGACGGAAAACTCTGGAAACACCATATATTTT
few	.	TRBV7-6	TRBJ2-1	CASSWARINEQFF	TGTGCCAGCAGTTGGGCTAGGATCAATGAGCAGTTCTTC
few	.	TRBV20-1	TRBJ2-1	CSASGLSSYNEQFF	TGCAGTGCTAGCGGGTTAAGCTCCTACAATGAGCAGTTCTTC
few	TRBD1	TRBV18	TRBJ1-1	CASSPGGPGQIEYTEAFF	TGTGCCAGCTCACCGGGAGGTCCGGGACAGATAGAGTACACTGAAGCTTTCTTT
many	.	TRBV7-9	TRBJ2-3	CASSLVVQPDTQYF	TGTGCCAGCAGCTTAGTGGTACAGCCAGATACGCAGTATTTT
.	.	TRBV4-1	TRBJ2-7	CASSHGLDTYEQYF	TGCGCCAGCAGCCATGGTCTAGACACCTACGAGCAGTACTTC
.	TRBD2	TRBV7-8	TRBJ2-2	CASSPWTSGGLNTGELFF	TGTGCCAGCAGCCCCTGGACTAGCGGGGGGCTAAACACCGGGGAGCTGTTTTTT
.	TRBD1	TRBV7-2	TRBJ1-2	CASTPWDRGGGDGYTF	TGTGCCAGCACTCCGTGGGACAGGGGCGGAGGTGATGGCTACACCTTC
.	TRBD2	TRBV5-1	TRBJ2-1	CASSLGDSGSYEQFF	TGCGCCAGCAGCTTGGGGGATAGCGGGAGCTATGAGCAGTTCTTC
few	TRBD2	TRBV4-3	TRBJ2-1	CASSHGTSGKNEQFF	TGCGCCAGCAGCCATGGGACTAGCGGGAAGAATGAGCAGTTCTTC
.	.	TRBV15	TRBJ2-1	CATSRDWEPPRNNEQFF	TGTGCCACCAGCAGAGATTGGGAGCCGCCCCGGAACAATGAGCAGTTCTTC
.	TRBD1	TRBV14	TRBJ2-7	CASSQGTGRRLGEQYF	TGTGCCAGCAGCCAGGGGACAGGGAGGAGATTGGGCGAGCAGTACTTC
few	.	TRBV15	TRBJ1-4	CATSRGSTNEKLFF	TGTGCCACCAGCAGAGGGTCGACTAATGAAAAACTGTTTTTT
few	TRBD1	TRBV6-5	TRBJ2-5	CASSYTGTVEETQYF	TGTGCCAGCAGTTATACCGGGACAGTGGAAGAGACCCAGTACTTC
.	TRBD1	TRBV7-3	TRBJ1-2	CASSPGTGFDYGYTF	TGTGCCAGCAGCCCCGGGACAGGGTTCGACTATGGCTACACCTTC
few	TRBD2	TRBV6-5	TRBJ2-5	CASSYDGTSGSQETQYF	TGTGCCAGCAGTTACGATGGGACTAGCGGGAGCCAAGAGACCCAGTACTTC
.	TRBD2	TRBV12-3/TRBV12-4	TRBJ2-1	CASSHGTSGGAGEQFF	TGTGCCAGCAGCCACGGGACTAGCGGGGGGGCGGGTGAGCAGTTCTTC
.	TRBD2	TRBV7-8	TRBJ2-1	CASSSPGASGLYEQFF	TGTGCCAGCAGCTCACCCGGGGCTAGCGGCTTGTATGAGCAGTTCTTC
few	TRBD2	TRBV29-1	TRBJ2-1	CSVSSGRANEQFF	TGCAGCGTTAGTAGCGGGAGGGCCAATGAGCAGTTCTTC
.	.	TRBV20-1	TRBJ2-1	CSARTEYAHNEQFF	TGCAGTGCTAGAACTGAGTATGCCCACAATGAGCAGTTCTTC
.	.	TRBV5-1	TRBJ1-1	CASSLVRGEDTEAFF	TGCGCCAGCAGCTTGGTTAGGGGAGAGGACACTGAAGCTTTCTTT
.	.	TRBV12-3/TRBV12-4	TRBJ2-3	CASSSRTIFTDTQYF	TGTGCCAGCAGTTCCAGGACCATCTTCACAGATACGCAGTATTTT
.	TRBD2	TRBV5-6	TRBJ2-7	CASSFTGTSGAYEQYF	TGTGCCAGCAGCTTTACCGGGACTAGCGGAGCCTACGAGCAGTACTTC
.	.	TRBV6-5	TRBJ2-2	CASSWTHPGGELFF	TGTGCCAGCAGTTGGACTCACCCGGGCGGGGAGCTGTTTTTT